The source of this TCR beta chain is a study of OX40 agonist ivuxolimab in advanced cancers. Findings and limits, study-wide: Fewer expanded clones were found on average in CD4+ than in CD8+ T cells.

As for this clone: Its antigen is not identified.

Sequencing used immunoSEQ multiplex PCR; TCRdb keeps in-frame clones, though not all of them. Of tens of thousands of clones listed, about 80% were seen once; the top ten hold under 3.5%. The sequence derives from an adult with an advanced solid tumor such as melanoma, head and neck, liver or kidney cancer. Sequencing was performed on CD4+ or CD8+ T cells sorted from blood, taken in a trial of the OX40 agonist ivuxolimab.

DNA for the CDR3: TGTGCCAGCTCACCACAAGTAGCGGGCCGGAACACCGGGGAGCTGTTTTTT. Amino acid sequence: CASSPQVAGRNTGELFF. The chain uses TRBV18 and TRBJ2-2; 7 bases fit TRBD2. V gave up 1 base and J gave up 1 base; unmatched junction bases: 6. CDR1 and CDR2 (germline): KGHSH, LQKENI. The CDR3 sequence is 17 residues long.